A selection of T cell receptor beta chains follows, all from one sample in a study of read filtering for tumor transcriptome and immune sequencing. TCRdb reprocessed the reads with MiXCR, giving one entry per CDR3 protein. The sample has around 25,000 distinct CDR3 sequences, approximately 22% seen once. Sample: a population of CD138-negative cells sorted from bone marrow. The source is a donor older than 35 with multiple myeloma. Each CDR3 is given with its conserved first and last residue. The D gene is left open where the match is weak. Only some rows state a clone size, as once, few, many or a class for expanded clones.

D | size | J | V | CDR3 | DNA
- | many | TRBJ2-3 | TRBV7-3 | CASSLISGTDTQYF | TGTGCCAGCAGCTTAATATCGGGGACAGATACGCAGTATTTT
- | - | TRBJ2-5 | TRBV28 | CASIRGGSETQYF | TGTGCCAGCATTCGTGGGGGTTCGGAGACCCAGTACTTC
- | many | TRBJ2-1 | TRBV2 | CASSPGGPSYNEQFF | TGTGCCAGCAGCCCCGGGGGACCCTCCTACAATGAGCAGTTCTTC
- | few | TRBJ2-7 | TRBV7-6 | CASSLEPTAYEQYF | TGTGCCAGCAGCTTAGAACCGACAGCCTACGAGCAGTACTTC
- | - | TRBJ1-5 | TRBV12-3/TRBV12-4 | CASSFSTDQPQHF | TGTGCCAGCAGTTTCTCGACGGATCAGCCCCAGCATTTT
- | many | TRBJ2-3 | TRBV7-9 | CASSLEVLVDGTQYF | TGTGCCAGCAGCCTAGAGGTACTTGTTGATGGGACGCAGTATTTT
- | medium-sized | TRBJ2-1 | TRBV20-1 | CSARERGEGYEQFF | TGCAGTGCTAGAGAACGCGGGGAAGGGTATGAGCAGTTCTTC
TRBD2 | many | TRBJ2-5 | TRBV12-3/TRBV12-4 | CASSRAGGPGTQYF | TGTGCCAGCAGTAGAGCGGGGGGGCCGGGGACCCAGTACTTC
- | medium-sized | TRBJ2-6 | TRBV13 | CASSLRSGANVLTF | TGTGCCAGCAGCTTAAGGTCTGGGGCCAACGTCCTGACTTTC
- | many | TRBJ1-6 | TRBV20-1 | CSARVTAGAYNSPLHF | TGCAGTGCTAGAGTCACAGCCGGGGCCTATAATTCACCCCTCCACTTT
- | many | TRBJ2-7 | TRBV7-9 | CASSRGAYEQYF | TGTGCCAGCAGCCGAGGGGCCTACGAGCAGTACTTC
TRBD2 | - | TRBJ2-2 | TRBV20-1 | CSASRGGTGELFF | TGCAGTGCTAGCCGGGGGGGCACCGGGGAGCTGTTTTTT
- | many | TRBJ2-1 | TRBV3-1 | CASSQAKGRYNEQFF | TGTGCCAGCAGCCAAGCCAAGGGACGGTACAATGAGCAGTTCTTC
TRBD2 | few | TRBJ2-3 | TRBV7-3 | CASSPGLAGLSDTQYF | TGTGCCAGCAGCCCGGGACTAGCGGGGTTGTCAGATACGCAGTATTTT
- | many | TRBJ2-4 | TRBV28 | CASSGPGDSKNIQYF | TGTGCCAGCAGTGGACCCGGGGATTCCAAAAACATTCAGTACTTC
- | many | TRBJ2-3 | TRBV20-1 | CSAPTGGPSTDTQYF | TGCAGTGCTCCCACCGGGGGGCCAAGCACAGATACGCAGTATTTT
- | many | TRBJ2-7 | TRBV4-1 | CASSQDSSYEQYF | TGCGCCAGCAGCCAAGATTCCTCCTACGAGCAGTACTTC
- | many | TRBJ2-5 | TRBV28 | CASTRGMGETQYF | TGTGCCAGCACCCGGGGCATGGGTGAGACCCAGTACTTC
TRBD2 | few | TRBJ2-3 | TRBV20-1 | CSARNSGGTDTQYF | TGCAGTGCTAGGAATAGCGGGGGCACAGATACGCAGTATTTT
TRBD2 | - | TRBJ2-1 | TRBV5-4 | CASSLGLAGGYNDQFF | TGTGCCAGCAGCTTGGGACTAGCGGGGGGATACAATGATCAGTTCTTC
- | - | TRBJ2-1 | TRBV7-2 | CASTPGKTGNERFF | TGTGCCAGCACCCCAGGGAAAACGGGCAATGAGCGGTTCTTC
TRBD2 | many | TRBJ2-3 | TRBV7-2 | CASSLVRGGRRDTQYF | TGTGCCAGCAGCTTAGTCCGCGGGGGGCGAAGAGATACGCAGTATTTT
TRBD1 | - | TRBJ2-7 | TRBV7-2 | CASRPTGTGVHEQYF | TGTGCCAGCAGACCTACCGGGACAGGGGTTCACGAGCAGTACTTC
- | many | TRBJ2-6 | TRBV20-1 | CSARAHGVSGANVLTF | TGCAGTGCTAGAGCTCACGGAGTCTCTGGGGCCAACGTCCTGACTTTC
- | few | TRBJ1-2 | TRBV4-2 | CASSPGGTYGYTF | TGTGCCAGCAGCCCCGGCGGTACCTATGGCTACACCTTC
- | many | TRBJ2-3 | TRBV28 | CASSLGGGAGTDTQYF | TGTGCCAGCAGTTTGGGAGGGGGGGCGGGCACAGATACGCAGTATTTT
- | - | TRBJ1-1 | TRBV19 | CASILGRGPAFF | TGTGCCAGTATATTGGGACGCGGACCCGCTTTCTTT
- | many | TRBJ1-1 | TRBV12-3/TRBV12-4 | CASTPGTWGTEAFF | TGTGCCAGCACTCCGGGTACGTGGGGTACTGAAGCTTTCTTT